Here is one T cell receptor (beta chain) with its context. Germline lookup yields CDR1 MNHEY and CDR2 SVGEGT. CDR3 length: 15 amino acids. Trimming took 2 bases from V and 7 from J; bases not matched to a gene: 7. Methods used by the authors: Reference gene primer amplification in the assay estimated nucleated cell counts. Clones were sequenced by immunoSEQ multiplex PCR, and TCRdb holds only the in-frame ones, with some missing. V and J calls and clone size are given by that table; D and trimming were obtained from the DNA. This sample carries about half a million clones, roughly 85% of them seen once, and the ten largest clones take about 3.2%. This sample was included in a study of blood T cell repertoires in COVID-19. Study details: The samples span acute and convalescent COVID-19 from the United States, Italy and Spain. T cells, B-cell-depleted T cells, or PBMCs supplied cDNA or gDNA.

Material: peripheral blood. V gene TRBV6-2 or TRBV6-3 combines with J gene TRBJ2-1; 8 bases agree with TRBD2. The clonotype comes from a human donor in a cohort sampled during active COVID-19. The CDR3 sequence: CASSYGAGVENEQFF. The CDR3 DNA sequence: TGTGCCAGCAGTTACGGAGCGGGAGTGGAAAATGAGCAGTTCTTC.